The 4 T cell receptor beta chains in this list originate from one sample, sequenced in a study of T-cell reconstitution after alpha-beta-depleted transplantation in children. Preparation of the TCRbeta library was carried out with unique molecular identifiers. Each CDR3 protein gets one entry after TCRdb re-called the PCR reads with MiXCR. The table includes about 980,000 distinct CDR3 sequences, roughly 29% detected once. The sequences come from PBMCs, mostly from graft donor cells, collected 360 days after TCRalphabeta/CD19-depleted stem cell transplant. All receptors derive from a boy younger than two who had a stem cell transplant for SCID, so the T cells may come from the graft donor.

This clonotype appeared a few times. J is TRBJ2-6 and V is TRBV3-1; D remains unclear. Trimming cost V 1 base and J 0 bases, with 7 bases left between them. The length of the CDR3 is 16 residues. Germline lookup yields CDR1 LGHDT and CDR2 YNNKEL (reference sequence). DNA for the CDR3: TGTGCCAGCAGCCAAGGGGTGGCCTCTGGGGCCAACGTCCTGACTTTC. This translates into CASSQGVASGANVLTF.

The chain recombines TRBV4-1 with TRBJ2-7; D gene ambiguous. Deletions cut 4 bases from V and 6 bases from J, with 16 bases between. The CDR3 contains 14 residues. Germline CDR1 is MGHRA and CDR2 is YSYEKL. CDR3 DNA sequence: TGCGCCAGCAGCCCCAATCCCGGGTTCGGCGAGCAGTACTTC. It yields the protein CASSPNPGFGEQYF.

This clonotype was counted a few times. J is TRBJ2-1 and V is TRBV5-1, with TRBD2 matching 9 bases. The ends lost 0 bases at V and 7 bases at J; junction bases unmatched: 8. The germline V gene encodes CDR1 SGHRS and CDR2 YFSETQ. The CDR3 loop spans 16 amino acids. As DNA, the CDR3 is TGCGCCAGCAGCTTGGCGGCGGGGGGGCCCTTTAATGAGCAGTTCTTC. It yields the protein CASSLAAGGPFNEQFF.

This clonotype was recorded at least ten times. The CDR3 nucleotides are TGTGCCAGCAGTTTAATTTTAGCCGGATACGAGCAGTACTTC. Translating gives CASSLILAGYEQYF. The chain employs TRBV28 and TRBJ2-7; D gene unclear. The V end was cut by 2 bases, the J end by 4 bases, with 12 bases between. The CDR3 is 14 amino acids. Germline V gene lookup returns CDR1 MDHEN and CDR2 SYDVKM.